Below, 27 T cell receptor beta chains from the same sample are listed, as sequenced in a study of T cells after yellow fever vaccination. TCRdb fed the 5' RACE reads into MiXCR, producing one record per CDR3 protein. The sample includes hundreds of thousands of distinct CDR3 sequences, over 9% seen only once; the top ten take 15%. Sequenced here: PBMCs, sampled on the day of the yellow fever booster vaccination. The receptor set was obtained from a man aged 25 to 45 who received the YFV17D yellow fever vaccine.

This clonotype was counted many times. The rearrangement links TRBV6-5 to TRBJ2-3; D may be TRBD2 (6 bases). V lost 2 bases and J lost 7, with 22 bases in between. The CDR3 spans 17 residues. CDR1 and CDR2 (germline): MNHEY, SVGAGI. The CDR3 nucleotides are TGTGCCAGCAGTTACGGAATTGGAGCGGGCTCTCGGTATACGCAGTATTTT. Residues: CASSYGIGAGSRYTQYF.

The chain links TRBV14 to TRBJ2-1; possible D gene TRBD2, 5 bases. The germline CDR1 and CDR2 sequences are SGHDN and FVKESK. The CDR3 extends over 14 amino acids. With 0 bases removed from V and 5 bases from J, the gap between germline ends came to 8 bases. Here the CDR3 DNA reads TGTGCCAGCAGCCAAGAAGGGCGGGACAATGAGCAGTTCTTC. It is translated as CASSQEGRDNEQFF.

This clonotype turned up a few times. CDR3 region: CASSPWGGAKNIQYF. CDR3 in DNA: TGTGCCAGCAGCCCCTGGGGGGGGGCCAAAAACATTCAGTACTTC. The chain employs TRBV12-3 or TRBV12-4 and TRBJ2-4; 7 nucleotides line up with TRBD2. The CDR3 is 15 amino acids. Trimming removed 6 bases from V and 1 base from J; junction bases left unmatched: 6.

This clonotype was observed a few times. In DNA, the CDR3 is TGTGCCACCAGAGATGGATACATGAACACTGAAGCTTTCTTT. Its protein product is CATRDGYMNTEAFF. The chain is built from TRBV15 and TRBJ1-1; D gene unclear. Trimming shortened V by 6 bases and J by 0 bases, and 11 bases separated the two germline ends. CDR1 is LNHNV and CDR2 is YYDKDF in the germline V gene (reference sequence). The CDR3 length is 14 residues.

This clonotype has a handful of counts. The CDR3 region is CASTYGAHGVYEQYF. CDR3 bases: TGTGCCAGCACTTATGGGGCGCACGGGGTCTACGAGCAGTACTTC. The chain employs TRBV14 and TRBJ2-7; possibly TRBD1 or TRBD2 for D (5 bases each). Germline values: CDR1 SGHDN, CDR2 FVKESK. V lost 7 bases, J lost 3 bases, and 19 bases lay in between. The length of the CDR3 is 15 residues.

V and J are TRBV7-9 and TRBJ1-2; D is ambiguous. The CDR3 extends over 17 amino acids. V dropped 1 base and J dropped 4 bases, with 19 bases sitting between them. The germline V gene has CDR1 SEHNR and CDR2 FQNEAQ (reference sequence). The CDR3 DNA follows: TGTGCCAGCAGCTTAGGGGCCGTTGTGGAGATCGGCTATGGCTACACCTTC. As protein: CASSLGAVVEIGYGYTF.

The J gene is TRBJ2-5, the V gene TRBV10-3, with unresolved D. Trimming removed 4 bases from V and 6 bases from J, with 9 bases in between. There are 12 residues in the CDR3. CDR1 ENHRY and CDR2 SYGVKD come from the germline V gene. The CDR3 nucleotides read TGTGCCATCAGTGCGGTCTCTCAGACCCAGTACTTC. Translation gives CAISAVSQTQYF.

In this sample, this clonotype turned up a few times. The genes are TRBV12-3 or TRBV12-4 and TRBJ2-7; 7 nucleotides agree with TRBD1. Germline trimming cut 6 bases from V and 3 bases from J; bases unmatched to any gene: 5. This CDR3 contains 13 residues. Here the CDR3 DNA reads TGTGCCAGCAGGTTGACAGGGTTCTACGAGCAGTACTTC. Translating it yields CASRLTGFYEQYF.

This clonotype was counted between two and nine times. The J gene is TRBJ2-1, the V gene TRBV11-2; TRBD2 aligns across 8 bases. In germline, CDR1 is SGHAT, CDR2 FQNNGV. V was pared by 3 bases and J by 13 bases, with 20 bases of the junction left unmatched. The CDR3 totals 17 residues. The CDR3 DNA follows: TGTGCCAGCAGCTTGTCGTTGTTGGGACTAGATATAATGATCCAGTTCTTC. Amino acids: CASSLSLLGLDIMIQFF. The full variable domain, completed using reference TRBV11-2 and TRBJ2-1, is EAGVAQSPRYKIIEKRQSVAFWCNPISGHATLYWYQQILGQGPKLLIQFQNNGVVDDSQLPKDRFSAERLKGVDSTLKIQPAKLEDSAVYLCASSLSLLGLDIMIQFFGPGTRLTVL.

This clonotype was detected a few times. The CDR3 DNA is TGTGCCAGCAGCCCCAATAGTGAAAAACTGTTTTTT. This encodes CASSPNSEKLFF. The chain recombines TRBV7-8 with TRBJ1-4; no definite D call. Trimming left V 5 bases short and J 7 bases short, with 8 bases between. There are 12 residues in the CDR3. Germline values: CDR1 SGHVS, CDR2 FQNEAQ.

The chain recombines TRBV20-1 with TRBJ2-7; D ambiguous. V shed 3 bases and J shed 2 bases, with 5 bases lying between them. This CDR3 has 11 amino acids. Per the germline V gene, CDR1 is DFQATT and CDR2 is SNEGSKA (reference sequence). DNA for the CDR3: TGCAGTGCTAGCGACCCCTACGAGCAGTACTTC. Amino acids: CSASDPYEQYF.

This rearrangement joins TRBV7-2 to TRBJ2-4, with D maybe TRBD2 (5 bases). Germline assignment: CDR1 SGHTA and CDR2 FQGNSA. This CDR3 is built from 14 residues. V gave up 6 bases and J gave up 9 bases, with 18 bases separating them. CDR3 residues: CASSPSGIRGIQYF. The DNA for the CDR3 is TGTGCCAGCAGTCCCTCCGGGATCCGGGGCATTCAGTACTTC.

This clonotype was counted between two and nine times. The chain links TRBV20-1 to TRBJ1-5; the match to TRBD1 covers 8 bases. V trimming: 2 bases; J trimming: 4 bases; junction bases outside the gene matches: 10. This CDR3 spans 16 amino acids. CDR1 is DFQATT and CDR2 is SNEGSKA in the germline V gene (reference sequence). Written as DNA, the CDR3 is TGCAGTGCTAGACTTCTGCCGGGACAGGTAAATCAGCCCCAGCATTTT. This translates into CSARLLPGQVNQPQHF.

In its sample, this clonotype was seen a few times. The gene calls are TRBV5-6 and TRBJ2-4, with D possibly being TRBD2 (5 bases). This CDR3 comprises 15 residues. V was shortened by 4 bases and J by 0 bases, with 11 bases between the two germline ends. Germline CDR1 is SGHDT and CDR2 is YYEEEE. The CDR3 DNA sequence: TGTGCCAGCAGCCTACTAGAGTTAGCCAAAAACATTCAGTACTTC. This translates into CASSLLELAKNIQYF.

DNA of the CDR3: TGCGCCAGCAGCATTGCGACGCCGGGGGAGCAGTACTTC. Translation: CASSIATPGEQYF. V usage is TRBV5-1 and J usage is TRBJ2-7, with a tentative D call TRBD2 (5 bases). Germline-derived CDR1 and CDR2 are SGHRS and YFSETQ. Trimming shortened V by 4 bases and J by 7 bases, and 15 bases separated the two germline ends. The CDR3 length is 13 residues. Full variable domain (remainder filled in from reference TRBV5-1 and TRBJ2-7): KAGVTQTPRYLIKTRGQQVTLSCSPISGHRSVSWYQQTPGQGLQFLFEYFSETQRNKGNFPGRFSGRQFSNSRSEMNVSTLELGDSALYLCASSIATPGEQYFGPGTRLTVT.

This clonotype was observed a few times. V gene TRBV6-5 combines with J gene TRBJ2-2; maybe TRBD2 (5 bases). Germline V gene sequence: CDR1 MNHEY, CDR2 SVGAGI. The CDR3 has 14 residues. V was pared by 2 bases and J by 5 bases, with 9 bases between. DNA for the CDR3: TGTGCCAGCAGTTACGGCAGAGGGACCGGGGAGCTGTTTTTT. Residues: CASSYGRGTGELFF.

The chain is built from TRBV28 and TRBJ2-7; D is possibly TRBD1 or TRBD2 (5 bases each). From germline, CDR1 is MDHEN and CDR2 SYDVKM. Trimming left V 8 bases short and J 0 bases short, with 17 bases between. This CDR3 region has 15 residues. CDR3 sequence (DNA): TGTGCCAGCGTCAGGGCTAGCCGACTCTCCTACGAGCAGTACTTC. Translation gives CASVRASRLSYEQYF.

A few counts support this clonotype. CDR3 sequence reads: CASSLGGGTNQPQHF. The CDR3 nucleotides are TGCGCCAGCAGCTTGGGAGGGGGCACCAATCAGCCCCAGCATTTT. This chain uses TRBV5-1 with TRBJ1-5; 7 bases are shared with TRBD1. J was trimmed by 3 bases and V by 0 bases; bases with no gene match: 3. CDR1 and CDR2 from the germline V gene are SGHRS and YFSETQ. The CDR3 length is 15 residues.

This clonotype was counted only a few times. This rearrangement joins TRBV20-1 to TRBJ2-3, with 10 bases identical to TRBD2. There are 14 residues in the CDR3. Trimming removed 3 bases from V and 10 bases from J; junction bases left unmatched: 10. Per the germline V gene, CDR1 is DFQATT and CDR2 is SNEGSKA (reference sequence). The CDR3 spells CSASLASGSIPQYF. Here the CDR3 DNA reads TGCAGTGCTAGTTTGGCTAGCGGGAGTATTCCGCAGTATTTT.

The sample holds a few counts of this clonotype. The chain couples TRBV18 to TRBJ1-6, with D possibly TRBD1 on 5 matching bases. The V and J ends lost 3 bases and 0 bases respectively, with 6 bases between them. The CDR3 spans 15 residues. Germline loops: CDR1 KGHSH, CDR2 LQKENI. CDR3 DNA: TGTGCCAGCTCACCCGACAGCTCCTATAATTCACCCCTCCACTTT. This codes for CASSPDSSYNSPLHF. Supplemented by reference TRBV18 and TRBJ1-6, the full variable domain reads NAGVMQNPRHLVRRRGQEARLRCSPMKGHSHVYWYRQLPEEGLKFMVYLQKENIIDESGMPKERFSAEFPKEGPSILRIQQVVRGDSAAYFCASSPDSSYNSPLHFGNGTRLTVT.

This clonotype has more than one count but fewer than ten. The CDR3 region has the DNA TGTGCCACCACTTCCCCTACAGGAACCACGGGGGAGCTGTTTTTT. The encoded protein is CATTSPTGTTGELFF. The genes are TRBV27 and TRBJ2-2; TRBD1 might be the D (5 bases). The germline gives CDR1 MNHEY, CDR2 SMNVEV (reference sequence). The CDR3 totals 15 residues. Deletions cut 10 bases from V and 8 bases from J, with 23 bases between.

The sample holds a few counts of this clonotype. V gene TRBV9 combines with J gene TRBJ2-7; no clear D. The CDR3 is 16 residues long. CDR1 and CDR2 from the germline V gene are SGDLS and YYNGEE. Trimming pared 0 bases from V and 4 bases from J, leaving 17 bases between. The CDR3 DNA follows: TGTGCCAGCAGCGTAGACACAGCGTCCTCCTTGTACGAGCAGTACTTC. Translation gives CASSVDTASSLYEQYF. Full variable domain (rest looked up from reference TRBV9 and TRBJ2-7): DSGVTQTPKHLITATGQRVTLRCSPRSGDLSVYWYQQSLDQGLQFLIQYYNGEERAKGNILERFSAQQFPDLHSELNLSSLELGDSALYFCASSVDTASSLYEQYFGPGTRLTVT.

This CDR3 reads CASSPRGRAIDEQFF. CDR3 nucleotides: TGTGCCAGCAGCCCTCGAGGGAGGGCCATTGATGAGCAGTTCTTC. The gene calls are TRBV9 and TRBJ2-1, with 7 positions matching TRBD2. This CDR3 is 15 amino acids long. CDR1 is SGDLS and CDR2 is YYNGEE in the germline V gene. V trimming: 4 bases; J trimming: 8 bases; junction bases outside the gene matches: 12.

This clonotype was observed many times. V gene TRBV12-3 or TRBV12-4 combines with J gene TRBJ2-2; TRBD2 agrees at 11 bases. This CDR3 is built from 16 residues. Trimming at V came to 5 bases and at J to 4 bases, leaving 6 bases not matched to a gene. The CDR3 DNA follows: TGTGCCAGCAGTGAACTAGCGGGAGCGGGCACCGGGGAGCTGTTTTTT. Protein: CASSELAGAGTGELFF.

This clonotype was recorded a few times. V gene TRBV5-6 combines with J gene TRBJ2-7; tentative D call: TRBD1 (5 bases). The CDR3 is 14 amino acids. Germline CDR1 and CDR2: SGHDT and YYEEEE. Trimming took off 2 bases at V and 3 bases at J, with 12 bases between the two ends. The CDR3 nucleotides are TGTGCCAGCAGCTTAGGGGTTTTGGGCTACGAGCAGTACTTC. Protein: CASSLGVLGYEQYF.

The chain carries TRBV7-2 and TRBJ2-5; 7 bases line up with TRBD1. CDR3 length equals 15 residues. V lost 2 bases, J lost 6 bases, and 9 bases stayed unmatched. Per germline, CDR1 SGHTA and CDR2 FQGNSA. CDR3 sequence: CASSLSWSGGQTQYF. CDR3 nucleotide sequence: TGTGCCAGCAGCTTAAGTTGGTCAGGGGGACAGACCCAGTACTTC.

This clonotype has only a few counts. The CDR3 region is CASSSRGSSEDTQYF. CDR3 nucleotides: TGTGCCAGCAGCTCCCGGGGGTCGTCGGAAGATACGCAGTATTTT. The V and J genes are TRBV11-2 and TRBJ2-3; D perhaps matches TRBD2 (6 bases). CDR1 and CDR2 from the germline V gene are SGHAT and FQNNGV. V lost 4 bases and J lost 5, with 16 bases in between. The CDR3 has 15 amino acids. The full variable domain, rest sourced from reference TRBV11-2 and TRBJ2-3, is EAGVAQSPRYKIIEKRQSVAFWCNPISGHATLYWYQQILGQGPKLLIQFQNNGVVDDSQLPKDRFSAERLKGVDSTLKIQPAKLEDSAVYLCASSSRGSSEDTQYFGPGTRLTVL.